This T cell receptor beta chain derives from a study of cytomegalovirus exposure and HLA in healthy donors. Assay used: immunoSEQ multiplex PCR; TCRdb lists only in-frame clones, some missing. The table records under 250,000 clones, less than 90% of them present only once. There are 16 residues in the CDR3. Germline V lookup: CDR1 SGHVS, CDR2 FNYEAQ. Trimming cost V 3 bases and J 8 bases, with 17 bases left between them. This clonotype was obtained from a woman between 18 and 29 years old in good health and CMV-seronegative. The genes are TRBV7-6 and TRBJ1-6; D gene uncertain. Sequenced input: PBMCs. The CDR3 here is CASSFPSRESYSPLHF. As DNA, the CDR3 is TGTGCCAGCAGCTTCCCTTCCCGGGAAAGCTATTCACCCCTCCACTTT. Full variable domain (outside the CDR3, taken from reference TRBV7-6 and TRBJ1-6): GAGVSQSPRYKVTKRGQDVALRCDPISGHVSLYWYRQALGQGPEFLTYFNYEAQQDKSGLPNDRFSAERPEGSISTLTIQRTEQRDSAMYRCASSFPSRESYSPLHFGNGTRLTVT.